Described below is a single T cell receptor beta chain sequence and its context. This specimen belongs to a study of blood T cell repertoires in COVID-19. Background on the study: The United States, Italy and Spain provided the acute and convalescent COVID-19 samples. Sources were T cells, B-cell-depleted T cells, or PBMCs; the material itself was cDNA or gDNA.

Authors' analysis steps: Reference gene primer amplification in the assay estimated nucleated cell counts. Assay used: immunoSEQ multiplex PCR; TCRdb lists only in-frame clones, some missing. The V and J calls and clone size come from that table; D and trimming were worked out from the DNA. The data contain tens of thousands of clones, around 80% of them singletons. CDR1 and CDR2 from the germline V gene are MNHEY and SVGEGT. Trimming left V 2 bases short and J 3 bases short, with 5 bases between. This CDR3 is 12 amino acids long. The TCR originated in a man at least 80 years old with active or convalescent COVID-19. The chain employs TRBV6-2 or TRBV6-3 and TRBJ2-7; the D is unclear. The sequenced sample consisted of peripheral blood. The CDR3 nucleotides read TGTGCCAGCAGTTACAACAACTACGAGCAGTACTTC. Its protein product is CASSYNNYEQYF.